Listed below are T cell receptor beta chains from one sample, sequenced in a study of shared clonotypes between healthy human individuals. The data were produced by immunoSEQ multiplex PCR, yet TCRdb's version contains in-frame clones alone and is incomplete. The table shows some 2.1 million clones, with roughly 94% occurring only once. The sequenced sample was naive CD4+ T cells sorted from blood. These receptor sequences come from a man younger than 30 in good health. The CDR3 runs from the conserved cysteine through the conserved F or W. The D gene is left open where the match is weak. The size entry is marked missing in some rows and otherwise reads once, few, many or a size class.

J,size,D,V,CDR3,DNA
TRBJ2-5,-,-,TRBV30,CAWSVLGDGTQYF,TGTGCCTGGAGTGTACTCGGGGATGGGACCCAGTACTTC
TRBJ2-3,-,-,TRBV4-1,CASSQPPGWRTDTQYF,TGCGCCAGCAGCCAACCCCCCGGGTGGCGCACAGATACGCAGTATTTT
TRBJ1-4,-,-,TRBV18,CASSPNTGGANEKLFF,TGTGCCAGCTCACCAAACACGGGGGGCGCTAATGAAAAACTGTTTTTT
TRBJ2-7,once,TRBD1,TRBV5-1,CASSLEGQPYEQYF,TGCGCCAGCAGCTTGGAGGGACAGCCCTACGAGCAGTACTTC
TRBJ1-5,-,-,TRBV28,CASSSGIYSNQPQHF,TGTGCCAGCAGTTCAGGGATTTATAGCAATCAGCCCCAGCATTTT
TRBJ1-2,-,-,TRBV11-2,CASSLTGLGGYTF,TGTGCCAGCAGCTTAACGGGTTTGGGTGGCTACACCTTC
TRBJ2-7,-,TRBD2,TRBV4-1,CASSQVRLAGGRNEQYF,TGCGCCAGCAGCCAAGTTCGTCTAGCGGGAGGCAGGAACGAGCAGTACTTC
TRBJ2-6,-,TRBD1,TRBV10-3,CAISARDRGAGANVLTF,TGTGCCATCAGCGCCCGGGACAGGGGAGCAGGGGCCAACGTCCTGACTTTC
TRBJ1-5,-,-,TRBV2,CASKGDQNQPQHF,TGTGCCAGCAAAGGGGACCAAAATCAGCCCCAGCATTTT
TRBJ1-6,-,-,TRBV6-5,CASSYSGGDNSPLHF,TGTGCCAGCAGTTATAGCGGAGGCGATAATTCACCCCTCCACTTT
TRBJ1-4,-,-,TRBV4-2,CASSPTTDHTGEKLFF,TGTGCCAGCAGCCCAACGACGGATCATACCGGTGAAAAACTGTTTTTT
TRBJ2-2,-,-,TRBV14,CASSQTTGELFF,TGTGCCAGCAGCCAGACCACCGGGGAGCTGTTTTTT
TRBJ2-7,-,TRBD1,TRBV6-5,CASRHRDSRYEQYF,TGTGCCAGCAGACACCGGGACAGCAGGTACGAGCAGTACTTC
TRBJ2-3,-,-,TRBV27,CASSGSLRDFTDTQYF,TGTGCCAGCAGTGGATCACTTAGGGACTTTACAGATACGCAGTATTTT
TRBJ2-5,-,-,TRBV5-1,CASSLAQGVETQYF,TGCGCCAGCAGCTTGGCTCAGGGTGTCGAGACCCAGTACTTC
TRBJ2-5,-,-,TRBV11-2,CASSPTVQETQYF,TGTGCCAGCAGCCCGACGGTCCAAGAGACCCAGTACTTC
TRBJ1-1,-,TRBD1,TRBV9,CASSVEGQGAGEAFF,TGTGCCAGCAGCGTAGAGGGACAGGGGGCAGGTGAAGCTTTCTTT
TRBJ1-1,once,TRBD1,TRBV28,CASSYRDRGFF,TGTGCCAGCAGTTACCGGGACAGGGGATTCTTT
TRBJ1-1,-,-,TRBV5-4,CASSIQPNTEAFF,TGTGCCAGCAGCATACAGCCAAACACTGAAGCTTTCTTT
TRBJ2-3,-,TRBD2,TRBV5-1,CASSLAKTSGTTDTQYF,TGCGCCAGCAGCTTGGCCAAGACTAGCGGGACTACAGATACGCAGTATTTT
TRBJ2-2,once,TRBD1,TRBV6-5,CASSYLTGDTGELFF,TGTGCCAGCAGTTACCTGACAGGGGACACCGGGGAGCTGTTTTTT
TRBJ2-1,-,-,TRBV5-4,CASSLDSGTQPHNEQFF,TGTGCCAGCAGCTTGGACTCCGGGACTCAGCCCCACAATGAGCAGTTCTTC
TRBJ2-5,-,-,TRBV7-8,CASILGTMETQYF,TGTGCCAGCATCTTAGGAACAATGGAGACCCAGTACTTC
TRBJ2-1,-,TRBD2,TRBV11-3,CASSFAGGANNYNEQFF,TGTGCCAGCAGCTTCGCCGGGGGGGCAAACAACTACAATGAGCAGTTCTTC
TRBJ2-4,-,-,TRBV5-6,CASSLDGLAKNIQYF,TGTGCCAGCAGCTTGGATGGATTAGCCAAAAACATTCAGTACTTC
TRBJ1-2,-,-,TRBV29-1,CSVATGRGVGYTF,TGCAGCGTTGCCACGGGAAGGGGGGTAGGCTACACCTTC
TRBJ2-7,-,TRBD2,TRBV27,CASSSRGTSSYEQYF,TGTGCCAGCAGCTCTAGAGGGACTAGCAGCTACGAGCAGTACTTC
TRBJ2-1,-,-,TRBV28,CASSLHGSTSYNEQFF,TGTGCCAGCAGTTTGCACGGGTCCACTTCCTACAATGAGCAGTTCTTC
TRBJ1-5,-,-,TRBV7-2,CASSTSTATNQPQHF,TGTGCCAGCAGCACCTCTACAGCAACCAATCAGCCCCAGCATTTT
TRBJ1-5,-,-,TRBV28,CASSLRGGQPQHF,TGTGCCAGCAGTTTACGGGGCGGTCAGCCCCAGCATTTT
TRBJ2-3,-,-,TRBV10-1,CASSGGPSSTDTQYF,TGCGCCAGCAGTGGAGGTCCCTCTAGCACAGATACGCAGTATTTT